This TCR beta chain originates from a study of T cell changes during pregnancy in multiple sclerosis. Sequencing was performed with immunoSEQ multiplex PCR; in TCRdb, only in-frame clones are kept and a portion is missing. The sample shows about 30,000 clones, around 90% of them seen only once. In germline, CDR1 is SGHAT, CDR2 FQNNGV. Trimming stripped 4 bases from V and 5 bases from J, with 20 bases between. The CDR3 is 16 amino acids. The chain couples TRBV11-2 to TRBJ1-1; D is unclear. The starting material was CD4+ T cells from peripheral blood mononuclear cells, obtained in the third trimester of pregnancy. This receptor was taken from a female donor in good health, enrolled as a control in a pregnancy study. This chain's CDR3 is CASSSLGGQPWTEAFF. As DNA, the CDR3 is TGTGCCAGCAGCTCCCTAGGCGGGCAGCCTTGGACTGAAGCTTTCTTT.